This is a list of T cell receptor beta chains from one sample in a study of TIL therapy for anti-PD-1-resistant metastatic lung cancer. Generated by immunoSEQ multiplex PCR, the TCRdb table keeps only in-frame clones and is missing some. The profile shows more than 45,000 clones, more than 75% of them singletons. Source: blood, taken at baseline. Receptor source: a person between 25 and 79 years old with non-small cell lung cancer. Both conserved end residues are part of each CDR3. A D gene is named only where the DNA matches it firmly. Not all rows give a size; the values are once, few, many and, for expanded clones, a class.

J gene	clone size	D gene	V gene	CDR3 protein	CDR3 DNA
TRBJ2-1	NA	NA	TRBV12-3/TRBV12-4	CASSDPNGEQFF	TGTGCCAGCAGTGACCCAAACGGTGAGCAGTTCTTC
TRBJ2-7	few	TRBD1	TRBV5-1	CASSNPHAGGIYEQYF	TGCGCCAGCAGCAACCCCCATGCAGGGGGCATCTACGAGCAGTACTTC
TRBJ1-2	NA	TRBD1	TRBV28	CATLQGAIYGYTF	TGTGCCACGTTACAGGGGGCGATCTATGGCTACACCTTC
TRBJ2-3	NA	NA	TRBV9	CASSVGVVGDTQYF	TGTGCCAGCAGCGTAGGCGTAGTGGGAGATACGCAGTATTTT
TRBJ1-1	NA	NA	TRBV10-3	CAIRTQGTEAFF	TGTGCCATCAGGACTCAGGGAACTGAAGCTTTCTTT
TRBJ1-2	NA	TRBD1	TRBV27	CASSLEPQGTYGYTF	TGTGCCAGCAGTTTAGAGCCACAGGGGACCTATGGCTACACCTTC
TRBJ1-5	NA	TRBD1	TRBV27	CASSFTGGNQPQHF	TGTGCCAGCAGTTTTACAGGGGGCAATCAGCCCCAGCATTTT
TRBJ2-2	NA	NA	TRBV29-1	CSVGFWDSGNTGELFF	TGCAGCGTTGGTTTTTGGGATAGCGGGAACACCGGGGAGCTGTTTTTT
TRBJ2-5	NA	NA	TRBV19	CASSIIGQETQYF	TGTGCCAGTAGTATAATAGGACAAGAGACCCAGTACTTC
TRBJ1-6	NA	NA	TRBV4-1	CASSQEAMVGNSPLHF	TGCGCCAGCAGCCAAGAGGCGATGGTGGGGAATTCACCCCTCCACTTT